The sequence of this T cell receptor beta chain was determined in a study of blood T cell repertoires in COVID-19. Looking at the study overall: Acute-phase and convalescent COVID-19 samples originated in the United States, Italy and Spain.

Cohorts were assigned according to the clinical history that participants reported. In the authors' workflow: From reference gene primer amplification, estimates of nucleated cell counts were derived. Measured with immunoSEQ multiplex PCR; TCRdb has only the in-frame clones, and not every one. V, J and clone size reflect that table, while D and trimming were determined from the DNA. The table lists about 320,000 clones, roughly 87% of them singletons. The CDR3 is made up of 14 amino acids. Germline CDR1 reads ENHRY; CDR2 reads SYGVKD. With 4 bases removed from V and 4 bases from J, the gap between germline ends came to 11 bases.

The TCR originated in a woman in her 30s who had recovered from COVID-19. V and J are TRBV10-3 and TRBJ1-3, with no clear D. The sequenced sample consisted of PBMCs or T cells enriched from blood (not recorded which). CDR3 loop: CAISGSGSGNTIYF. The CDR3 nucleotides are TGTGCCATCAGTGGGTCGGGCTCCGGAAACACCATATATTTT.